Following are 2 T cell receptor beta chains from one sample sequenced in a study of T cell repertoires and Cas9 in healthy adults. Assay: immunoSEQ multiplex PCR; the TCRdb copy retains only in-frame clones and omits some. The sample has 20,000 to 25,000 clones; roughly 90% are singletons. Sequenced input: CD4+ effector T cells (CD127+, CD25-, CD137-, CD154-) from PBMCs; culture status not recorded. These receptors all stem from a human donor in good health.

V gene TRBV7-2 combines with J gene TRBJ1-2; D not resolved. Trimming took 5 bases from V and 4 from J, leaving 14 bases between them. The CDR3 spans 14 residues. In germline, CDR1 is SGHTA, CDR2 FQGNSA. CDR3 in DNA: TGTGCCAGCAGCCCGCCCTCTCGGAGCTATGGCTACACCTTC. Protein product: CASSPPSRSYGYTF.

This clone was picked up one time. The gene calls are TRBV5-1 and TRBJ1-2; a weak D match, TRBD1 (6 bases). Trimming took off 0 bases at V and 4 bases at J, with 10 bases between the two ends. There are 14 residues in the CDR3. CDR1 SGHRS and CDR2 YFSETQ come from the germline V gene. CDR3 sequence (DNA): TGCGCCAGCAGCTTGGACAGGGCGAGCTATGGCTACACCTTC. Amino acids: CASSLDRASYGYTF.